This T cell receptor beta chain stems from a study of T cells in Graves' hyperthyroidism and ophthalmopathy. Per germline, CDR1 MGHRA and CDR2 YSYEKL. The V gene lost 0 bases and the J gene lost 3 bases, with 21 bases spanning the gap. The CDR3 loop spans 18 amino acids. The source material, RNA transcripts, was used to amplify TCR beta CDR3 regions. Researchers ran a first-round RT-PCR on the TCR CDR3 using the HTBI primer set. TCRdb called the multiplex PCR reads again in MiXCR, with one record for every CDR3 protein. The table records 450,000 to 500,000 distinct CDR3 sequences, about 20% of them present only once. This clonotype was detected many times.

This sequence originates from an older woman with Graves' ophthalmopathy. The J gene is TRBJ2-7, the V gene TRBV4-1; maybe TRBD2 (6 bases). Sequencing input: blood. The CDR3 spells CASSQDGFGWRDNYEQYF. In nucleotides, the CDR3 is TGCGCCAGCAGCCAAGATGGCTTTGGGTGGCGGGATAACTACGAGCAGTACTTC.